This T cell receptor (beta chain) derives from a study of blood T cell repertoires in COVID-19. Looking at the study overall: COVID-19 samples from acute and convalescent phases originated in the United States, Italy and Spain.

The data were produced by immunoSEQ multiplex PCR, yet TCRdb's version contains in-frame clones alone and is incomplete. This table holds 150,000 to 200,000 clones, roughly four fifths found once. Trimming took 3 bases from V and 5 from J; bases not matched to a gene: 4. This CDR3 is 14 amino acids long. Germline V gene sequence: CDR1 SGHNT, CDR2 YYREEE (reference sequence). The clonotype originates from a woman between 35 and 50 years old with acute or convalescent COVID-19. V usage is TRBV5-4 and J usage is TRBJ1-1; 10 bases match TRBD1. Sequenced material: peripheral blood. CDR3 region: CASSSGQGKTEAFF. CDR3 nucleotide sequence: TGTGCCAGCAGCTCGGGACAGGGGAAAACTGAAGCTTTCTTT. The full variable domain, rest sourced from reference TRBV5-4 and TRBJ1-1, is ETGVTQSPTHLIKTRGQQVTLRCSSQSGHNTVSWYQQALGQGPQFIFQYYREEENGRGNFPPRFSGLQFPNYSSELNVNALELDDSALYLCASSSGQGKTEAFFGQGTRLTVV.